This TCR beta chain was profiled in a study of cytomegalovirus exposure and HLA in healthy donors. Across the whole study: From about 200 million T cells, an earlier analysis saw 120 million or so unique TCR beta sequences. Findings and caveats of the study: Versus the roughly 700-donor mean, an Asian-associated ancestry cluster reportedly showed fewer N-insertions in a later analysis. Whilst most TCR sequences proved rare, a subset of public TCRs occurred across many donors.

60 Vbeta and 13 Jbeta primers were used in PCR. Assay used: immunoSEQ multiplex PCR; TCRdb lists only in-frame clones, some missing. The specimen's table records roughly 120,000 clones. For this clone: The antigen is not known.

J lost 4 bases, V lost 6 bases, and 5 bases had no gene match. This CDR3 is built from 14 residues. Germline V CDR1 and CDR2: MNHEY, SMNVEV (reference sequence). The receptor was derived from a young man in good health and CMV-seronegative. The sequenced sample was PBMCs. The J gene is TRBJ1-2, the V gene TRBV27, with 10 bases matching TRBD1. The CDR3 region has the DNA TGTGCCAGCAGGACGGGACAGGGGACCTATGGCTACACCTTC. It codes for CASRTGQGTYGYTF.